This record covers a single TCR beta chain. What it binds is unknown. Using immunoSEQ multiplex PCR, the repertoire was profiled, and TCRdb retains in-frame clones only, with some absent. The table lists about 53,000 clones, approximately 86% of them singletons. The CDR3 sequence is 13 residues long. In germline, CDR1 is SGHVS, CDR2 FNYEAQ. Trimming pared 1 base from V and 7 bases from J, leaving 11 bases between. This specimen belongs to a study of T cells after posttransplantation cyclophosphamide. Notes on the study in general: Recipient CMV seropositivity and CMV reactivation strongly tracked TRB clonality. TRB overlap between skin or GI tissue T cells and blood was limited. Donor-recipient repertoire similarity was low at 1-2 months, rising over year one.

The TCR comes from a man under 40 with a blood cancer, CMV-positive, and with a related stem cell donor. This chain links TRBV7-6 with TRBJ2-7; TRBD2 is a possible D gene (6 bases). The sample taken for sequencing was PBMCs. The CDR3 is CASSLGRGWEQYF. CDR3 coding DNA: TGTGCCAGCAGCTTAGGGAGGGGTTGGGAGCAGTACTTC.